One and the same sample provided the 18 T cell receptor beta chains below, sequenced in a study of blood T cells in healthy people across ages. Sample-barcoded 5' priming and a J-beta primer mix drove a second PCR of 7 to 11 cycles. Using its own MiXCR run on the 5' RACE reads, TCRdb lists one record per CDR3 protein. The sample has about 760,000 distinct CDR3 sequences, 20% to 30% seen once; the top ten hold more than 8.5%. The same data also contributed to another study, on T cells of mothers and their children.

Sequencing was carried out using blood. The receptors come from a boy aged 5 to 17 in good health.

The sample holds a few counts of this clonotype. The V call is TRBV3-1, the J call TRBJ1-2, with a weak D call TRBD1 (5 bases). This CDR3 has 14 residues. From germline, CDR1 is LGHDT and CDR2 YNNKEL (reference sequence). Trimming left V 1 base short and J 2 bases short, with 8 bases between. The CDR3 loop is CASSQVDTNYGYTF. The CDR3 DNA is TGTGCCAGCAGCCAAGTGGACACAAACTATGGCTACACCTTC.

This clonotype was recorded only once. The J gene is TRBJ2-5, the V gene TRBV12-5; tentative D call: TRBD2 (6 bases). CDR3 length equals 12 residues. Germline CDR1 and CDR2: LGHNT and FRNRAP. V gave up 8 bases and J gave up 3 bases, with 10 bases separating them. This CDR3 reads CASRWGEETQYF. The DNA of the CDR3 is TGTGCTAGTAGGTGGGGGGAAGAGACCCAGTACTTC.

V usage is TRBV7-9 and J usage is TRBJ2-7; D is unresolved. The CDR3 covers 14 residues. With 4 bases removed from V and 2 bases from J, the gap between germline ends came to 12 bases. CDR1 and CDR2 (germline): SEHNR, FQNEAQ (reference sequence). The CDR3 nucleotides are TGTGCCAGCAGCTACTTTAGGGCCCCCTACGAGCAGTACTTC. It codes for CASSYFRAPYEQYF.

This sequence joins TRBV7-2 and TRBJ1-2, with a weak D call TRBD1 (5 bases). V lost 5 bases, J lost 7 bases, and 14 bases lay in between. CDR3 length equals 13 residues. Germline V lookup: CDR1 SGHTA, CDR2 FQGNSA. DNA of the CDR3: TGTGCCAGCAGCCAGATCAGCGGGGCTGGCTACACCTTC. Amino acid sequence: CASSQISGAGYTF.

As to this clonotype: Because the CDR3 is missing its conserved closing phenylalanine or tryptophan, this is likely a read error. The genes are TRBV28 and TRBJ2-7, with TRBD2 identical over 7 bases. Germline assignment: CDR1 MDHEN and CDR2 SYDVKM. The CDR3 has 15 residues. V lost 5 bases to trimming and J lost 6 bases; unmatched junction nucleotides: 13. CDR3 DNA sequence: TGTGCCAGCAGTCAGGGAATACGGGAGGATTCCGAGCAGTACTCC. Its protein is CASSQGIREDSEQYS.

The chain joins TRBV7-9 to TRBJ2-1, with 9 nucleotides matching TRBD2. This CDR3 is 18 amino acids long. The V gene end was trimmed by 4 bases and the J gene end by 7 bases; junction bases not matched to a gene: 17. Germline CDR1 SEHNR, CDR2 FQNEAQ (reference sequence). CDR3 loop: CASSSTSGTPLEMNEQFF. In nucleotides, the CDR3 is TGTGCCAGCAGCTCGACTAGCGGCACCCCTCTAGAAATGAATGAGCAGTTCTTC. Combining the CDR3 with reference TRBV7-9 and TRBJ2-1 gives the whole variable domain DTGVSQNPRHKITKRGQNVTFRCDPISEHNRLYWYRQTLGQGPEFLTYFQNEAQLEKSRLLSDRFSAERPKGSFSTLEIQRTEQGDSAMYLCASSSTSGTPLEMNEQFFGPGTRLTVL.

The V gene is TRBV20-1, the J gene TRBJ2-3; TRBD2 aligns across 12 bases. The V segment lost 4 bases and the J segment 2 bases; nucleotides outside the gene matches: 4. This CDR3 has 15 residues. CDR1 and CDR2 from the germline V gene are DFQATT and SNEGSKA (reference sequence). DNA for the CDR3: TGCAGTGCTACCACTAGCGGGGGGATCACAGATACGCAGTATTTT. The encoded protein is CSATTSGGITDTQYF.

This clonotype turned up a few times. The chain links TRBV7-2 to TRBJ2-5; D gene ambiguous. V shed 5 bases and J shed 5 bases, with 12 bases lying between them. The V gene's germline CDR1 is SGHTA and CDR2 FQGNSA. The CDR3 runs to 13 residues. Here the CDR3 reads CASSQQFGETQYF. The CDR3 DNA reads TGTGCCAGCAGCCAACAGTTTGGGGAGACCCAGTACTTC.

This clonotype was picked up a small number of times. The chain carries TRBV28 and TRBJ2-7; the D gene could be TRBD1 or TRBD2 (5 bases each). V lost 4 bases, J lost 2 bases, and 12 bases lay in between. CDR1 and CDR2 from the germline V gene are MDHEN and SYDVKM. The CDR3 length is 14 residues. Here the CDR3 reads CASSSPGTTYEQYF. The CDR3 nucleotides read TGTGCCAGCAGTTCGCCGGGGACGACCTACGAGCAGTACTTC.

The gene calls are TRBV21-1 and TRBJ2-1. The tail of the sequence fits TRBJ2-7 better, so the J call may be wrong. TRBV21-1 is listed as a pseudogene. The CDR3 extends over 14 amino acids. The CDR3 DNA reads TGTGCCAGCTGCGGGTTTCACCTCGCCTGCGAGCAGTACTTC. Residues: CASCGFHLACEQYF.

The rearrangement links TRBV20-1 to TRBJ1-3; TRBD1 is a possible D gene (5 bases). The CDR3 sequence is 14 residues long. In germline, CDR1 is DFQATT, CDR2 SNEGSKA (reference sequence). V gave up 0 bases and J gave up 6 bases, with 12 bases separating them. CDR3 protein: CSARDRQGVNTIYF. DNA of the CDR3: TGCAGTGCTAGAGATCGGCAGGGAGTAAACACCATATATTTT.

This clonotype has more than one count but fewer than ten. The rearrangement links TRBV5-1 to TRBJ2-2; D unclear. Germline V gives CDR1 SGHRS, CDR2 YFSETQ. The CDR3 is made up of 13 amino acids. V was clipped by 5 bases and J by 7 bases, with 12 bases between them. The DNA for the CDR3 is TGCGCCAGCAGAAGGTTGTCGGACGGGGAGCTGTTTTTT. Amino acids: CASRRLSDGELFF.

CDR3 coding DNA: TGTGCCAGCAGCCAAGCTTGGGGGCTAGGGGAAAAACTGTTTTTT. Translation: CASSQAWGLGEKLFF. This chain joins TRBV14 and TRBJ1-4; a weak D match, TRBD1 (6 bases). The CDR3 is 15 residues long. Germline V gives CDR1 SGHDN, CDR2 FVKESK. Trimming cost V 1 base and J 8 bases, with 14 bases left between them.

The rearrangement joins TRBV20-1 to TRBJ2-2; TRBD2 matches 12 bases. The J segment lost 7 bases and the V segment lost 6 bases, leaving 12 bases of the junction unmatched. Germline-derived CDR1 and CDR2 are DFQATT and SNEGSKA (reference sequence). The CDR3 totals 16 residues. As DNA, the CDR3 is TGCAGTGCGGCCGGGACTAGCGGGCCCCGCGGCGGGGAGCTGTTTTTT. Translated, it gives CSAAGTSGPRGGELFF.

The rearrangement uses TRBV27 and TRBJ2-7, with 7 bases that match TRBD1. Per germline, CDR1 MNHEY and CDR2 SMNVEV (reference sequence). CDR3 length equals 13 residues. V was pared by 6 bases and J by 2 bases, with 4 bases of the junction left unmatched. In nucleotides, the CDR3 is TGTGCCAGCAGACCGACAGGGCCCTACGAGCAGTACTTC. Amino acid sequence: CASRPTGPYEQYF.

This clonotype appeared a few times. V gene TRBV7-3 combines with J gene TRBJ2-1; either TRBD1 or TRBD2 may fit D (5 bases each). Per the germline V gene, CDR1 is SGHTA and CDR2 is FQGTGA. Trimming cost V 3 bases and J 5 bases, with 14 bases left between them. The CDR3 runs 15 residues. The CDR3 DNA reads TGTGCCAGCAGCTTGTTGAGGGGCGGTAACAATGAGCAGTTCTTC. Translation: CASSLLRGGNNEQFF.

The V gene is TRBV7-9, the J gene TRBJ2-3, with D perhaps TRBD1 (5 bases). The CDR3 spans 14 residues. Germline assignment: CDR1 SEHNR and CDR2 FQNEAQ (reference sequence). Trimming cost V 10 bases and J 2 bases, with 16 bases left between them. In DNA form, the CDR3 reads TGTGCCATCCCAGCAGGGCCTCTCACAGATACGCAGTATTTT. Its protein is CAIPAGPLTDTQYF.

Only a few counts were recorded for this clonotype. The chain is built from TRBV6-2 or TRBV6-3 and TRBJ1-1, with D perhaps TRBD1 (6 bases). Germline V CDR1 and CDR2: MNHEY, SVGEGT. V was trimmed by 7 bases and J by 8 bases, leaving 14 bases between them. This CDR3 has 12 residues. CDR3 amino acids: CASTLAGTEAFF. CDR3 bases: TGTGCCAGCACCCTAGCCGGGACAGAAGCTTTCTTT.